The 3 T cell receptor beta chains in this list originate from one sample, sequenced in a study of Graves' ophthalmopathy and Graves' hyperthyroidism. Scientists amplified the TCR beta CDR3 regions from RNA transcripts. The authors performed first-round RT-PCR with HTBI primers and then a second-round multiplex PCR. A single record per CDR3 protein comes from TCRdb applying MiXCR to the multiplex PCR reads. The data show over a million distinct CDR3 sequences, less than 45% seen once. The source material was peripheral blood or thyroid tissue (not recorded which). These receptors originate from an adult man with Graves' hyperthyroidism.

The chain is built from TRBV20-1 and TRBJ1-3, with D perhaps TRBD1 (5 bases). Germline loops: CDR1 DFQATT, CDR2 SNEGSKA (reference sequence). The V gene lost 4 bases and the J gene lost 0 bases, with 10 bases spanning the gap. This CDR3 contains 14 residues. CDR3 loop: CSAKDGTSGNTIYF. In DNA form, the CDR3 reads TGCAGTGCTAAAGACGGGACCTCTGGAAACACCATATATTTT.

This clonotype was detected a few times. This rearrangement joins TRBV7-2 to TRBJ2-2; 8 bases are shared with TRBD1. In germline, CDR1 is SGHTA, CDR2 FQGNSA. The J segment lost 4 bases and the V segment lost 5 bases, leaving 9 bases of the junction unmatched. The CDR3 sequence is 16 residues long. DNA of the CDR3: TGTGCCAGCAGCCCAGGACAGGGTCTGGGCACCGGGGAGCTGTTTTTT. This encodes CASSPGQGLGTGELFF. Looking up the rest from reference TRBV7-2 and TRBJ2-2 gives the full variable domain: GAGVSQSPSNKVTEKGKDVELRCDPISGHTALYWYRQSLGQGLEFLIYFQGNSAPDKSGLPSDRFSAERTGGSVSTLTIQRTQQEDSAVYLCASSPGQGLGTGELFFGEGSRLTVL.

This clonotype was observed a handful of times. The chain combines TRBV20-1 with TRBJ1-4; D perhaps matches TRBD1 (5 bases). The CDR3 length is 13 residues. V lost 4 bases and J 8 bases, leaving 14 bases between the germline ends. Germline assignment: CDR1 DFQATT and CDR2 SNEGSKA (reference sequence). The CDR3 DNA is TGCAGTGCTAATCGGCAGGGTATCGAAAAACTGTTTTTT. Protein product: CSANRQGIEKLFF.